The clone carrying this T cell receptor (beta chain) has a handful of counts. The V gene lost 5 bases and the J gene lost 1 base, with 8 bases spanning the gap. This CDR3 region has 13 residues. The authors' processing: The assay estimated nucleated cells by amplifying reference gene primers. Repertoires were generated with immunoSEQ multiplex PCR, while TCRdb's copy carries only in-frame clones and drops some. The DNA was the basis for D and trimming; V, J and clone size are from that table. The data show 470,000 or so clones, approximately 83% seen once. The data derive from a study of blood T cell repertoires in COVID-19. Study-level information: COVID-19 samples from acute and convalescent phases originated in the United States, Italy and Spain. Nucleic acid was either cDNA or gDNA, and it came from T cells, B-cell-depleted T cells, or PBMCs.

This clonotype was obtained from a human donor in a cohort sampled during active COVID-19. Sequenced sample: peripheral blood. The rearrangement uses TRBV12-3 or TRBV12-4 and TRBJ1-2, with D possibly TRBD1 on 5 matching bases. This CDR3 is CASSKGYNYGYTF. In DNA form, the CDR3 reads TGTGCCAGCAGTAAGGGGTATAACTATGGCTACACCTTC.